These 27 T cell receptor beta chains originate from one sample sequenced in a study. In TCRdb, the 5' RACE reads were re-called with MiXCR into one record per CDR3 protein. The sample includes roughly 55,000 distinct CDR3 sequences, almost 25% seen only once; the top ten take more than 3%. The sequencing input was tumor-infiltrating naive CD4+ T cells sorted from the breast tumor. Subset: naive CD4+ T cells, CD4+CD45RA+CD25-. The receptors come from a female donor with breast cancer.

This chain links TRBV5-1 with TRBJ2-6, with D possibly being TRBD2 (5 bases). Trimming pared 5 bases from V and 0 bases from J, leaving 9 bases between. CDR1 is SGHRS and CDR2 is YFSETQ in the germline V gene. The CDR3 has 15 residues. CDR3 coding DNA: TGCGCCAGCAGTCGGACTTCCTCTGGGGCCAACGTCCTGACTTTC. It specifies CASSRTSSGANVLTF.

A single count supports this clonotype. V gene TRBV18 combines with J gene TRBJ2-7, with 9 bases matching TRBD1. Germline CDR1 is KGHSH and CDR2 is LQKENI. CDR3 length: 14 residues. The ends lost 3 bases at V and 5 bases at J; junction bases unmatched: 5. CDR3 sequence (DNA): TGTGCCAGCTCACCGACAGGGGGGAATAACGAGCAGTACTTC. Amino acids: CASSPTGGNNEQYF.

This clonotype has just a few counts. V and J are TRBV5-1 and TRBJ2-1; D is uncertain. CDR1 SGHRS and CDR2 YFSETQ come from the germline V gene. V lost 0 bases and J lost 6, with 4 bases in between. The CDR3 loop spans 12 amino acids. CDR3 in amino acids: CASSLVANEQFF. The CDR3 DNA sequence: TGCGCCAGCAGCTTGGTAGCCAATGAGCAGTTCTTC. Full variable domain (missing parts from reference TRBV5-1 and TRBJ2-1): KAGVTQTPRYLIKTRGQQVTLSCSPISGHRSVSWYQQTPGQGLQFLFEYFSETQRNKGNFPGRFSGRQFSNSRSEMNVSTLELGDSALYLCASSLVANEQFFGPGTRLTVL.

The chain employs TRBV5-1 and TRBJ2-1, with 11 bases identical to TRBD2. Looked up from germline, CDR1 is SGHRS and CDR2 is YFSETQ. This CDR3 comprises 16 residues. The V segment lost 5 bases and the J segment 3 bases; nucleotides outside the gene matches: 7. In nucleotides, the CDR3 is TGCGCCAGCAGTCTTCATAGCGGGAGGGGCTACAATGAGCAGTTCTTC. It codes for CASSLHSGRGYNEQFF.

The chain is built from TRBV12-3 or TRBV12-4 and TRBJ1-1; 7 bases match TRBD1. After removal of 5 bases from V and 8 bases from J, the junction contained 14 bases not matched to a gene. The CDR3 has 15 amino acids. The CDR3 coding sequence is TGTGCCAGCAGTCCGGAGGGACAGCTAACGTACGAAGCTTTCTTT. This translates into CASSPEGQLTYEAFF.

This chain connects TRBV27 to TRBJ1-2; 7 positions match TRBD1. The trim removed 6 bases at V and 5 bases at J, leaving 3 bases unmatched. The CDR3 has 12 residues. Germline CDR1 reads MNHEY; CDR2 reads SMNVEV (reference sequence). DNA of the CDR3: TGTGCCAGCAGGGACAGGAATTATGGCTACACCTTC. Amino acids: CASRDRNYGYTF.

The CDR3 sequence: CASSYSPRDGRFF. The CDR3 nucleotides read TGTGCCAGCAGTTACTCGCCCCGGGACGGTCGGTTCTTC. The rearrangement uses TRBV6-5 and TRBJ2-1; D possibly matches TRBD1 or TRBD2 (5 bases each). Germline CDR1 and CDR2: MNHEY and SVGAGI. V was clipped by 0 bases and J by 15 bases, with 15 bases between them. The CDR3 length is 13 residues.

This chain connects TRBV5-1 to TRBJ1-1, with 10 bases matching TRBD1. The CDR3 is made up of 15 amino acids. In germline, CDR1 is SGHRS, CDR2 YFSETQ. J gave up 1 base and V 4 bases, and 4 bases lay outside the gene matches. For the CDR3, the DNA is TGCGCCAGCAGCCACAGGGACAGGGGGAACACTGAAGCTTTCTTT. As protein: CASSHRDRGNTEAFF.

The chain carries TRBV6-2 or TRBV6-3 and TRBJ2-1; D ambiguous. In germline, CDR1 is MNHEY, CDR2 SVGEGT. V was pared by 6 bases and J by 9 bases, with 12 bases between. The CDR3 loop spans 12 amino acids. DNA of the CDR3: TGTGCCAGCAGCCCCCGGTGGGGTGAGCAGTTCTTC. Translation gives CASSPRWGEQFF.

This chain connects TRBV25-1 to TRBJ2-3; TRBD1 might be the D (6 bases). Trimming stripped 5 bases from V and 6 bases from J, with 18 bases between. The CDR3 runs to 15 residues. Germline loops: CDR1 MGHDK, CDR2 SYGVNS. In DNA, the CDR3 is TGTGCCAGCAGTCCCCCAAGGGGGAATGTGGATACGCAGTATTTT. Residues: CASSPPRGNVDTQYF.

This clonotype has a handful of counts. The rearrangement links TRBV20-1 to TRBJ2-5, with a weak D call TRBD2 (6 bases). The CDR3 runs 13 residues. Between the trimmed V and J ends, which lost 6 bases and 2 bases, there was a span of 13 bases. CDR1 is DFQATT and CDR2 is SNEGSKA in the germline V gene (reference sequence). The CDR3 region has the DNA TGCAGTGCCTCTCCGGGACTGCAAGAGACCCAGTACTTC. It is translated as CSASPGLQETQYF.

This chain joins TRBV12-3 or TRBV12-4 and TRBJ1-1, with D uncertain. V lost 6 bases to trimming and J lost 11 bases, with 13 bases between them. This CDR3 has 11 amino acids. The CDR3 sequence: CASSRTMRAFF. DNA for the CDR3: TGTGCCAGCAGCCGGACTATGAGGGCTTTCTTT.

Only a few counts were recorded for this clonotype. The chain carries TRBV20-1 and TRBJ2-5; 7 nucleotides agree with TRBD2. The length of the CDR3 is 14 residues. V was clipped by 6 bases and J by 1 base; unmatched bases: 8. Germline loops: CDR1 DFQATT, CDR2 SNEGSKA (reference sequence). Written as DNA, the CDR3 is TGCAGTGCCCCGGCTAGCGGTTCCCAAGAGACCCAGTACTTC. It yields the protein CSAPASGSQETQYF.

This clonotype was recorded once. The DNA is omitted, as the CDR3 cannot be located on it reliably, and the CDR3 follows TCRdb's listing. The CDR3 spells CSVAGGSYEQHF. The genes are TRBV20-1 and TRBJ2-7; the table's D call, TRBD2, was not checked against the DNA. From its first to its last residue, the CDR3 has 12 amino acids. Germline values: CDR1 DFQATT, CDR2 SNEGSKA (reference sequence).

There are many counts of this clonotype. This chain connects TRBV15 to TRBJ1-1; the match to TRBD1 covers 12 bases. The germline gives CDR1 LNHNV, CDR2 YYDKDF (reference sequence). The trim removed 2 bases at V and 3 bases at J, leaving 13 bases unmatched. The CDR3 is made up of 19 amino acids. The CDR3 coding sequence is TGTGCCACCAGCAGACCCCGACCGGGACAGGGGGCTCGGGACACTGAAGCTTTCTTT. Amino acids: CATSRPRPGQGARDTEAFF.

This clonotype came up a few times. This chain's CDR3 is CSAPRLGGKDSPLHF. CDR3 coding DNA: TGCAGTGCCCCCCGTCTAGGGGGAAAGGATTCACCCCTCCACTTT. This chain links TRBV20-1 with TRBJ1-6; the D gene is possibly TRBD1 (6 bases). V was shortened by 6 bases and J by 8 bases, with 20 bases between the two germline ends. In germline, CDR1 is DFQATT, CDR2 SNEGSKA (reference sequence). The length of the CDR3 is 15 residues.

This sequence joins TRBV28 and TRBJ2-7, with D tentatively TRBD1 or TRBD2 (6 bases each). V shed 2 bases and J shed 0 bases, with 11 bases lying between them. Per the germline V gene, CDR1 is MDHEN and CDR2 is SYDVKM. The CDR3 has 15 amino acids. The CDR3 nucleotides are TGTGCCAGCAGTTTAAGGGGGGCAGGCTCCTACGAGCAGTACTTC. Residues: CASSLRGAGSYEQYF. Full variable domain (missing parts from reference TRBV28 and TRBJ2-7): DVKVTQSSRYLVKRTGEKVFLECVQDMDHENMFWYRQDPGLGLRLIYFSYDVKMKEKGDIPEGYSVSREKKERFSLILESASTNQTSMYLCASSLRGAGSYEQYFGPGTRLTVT.

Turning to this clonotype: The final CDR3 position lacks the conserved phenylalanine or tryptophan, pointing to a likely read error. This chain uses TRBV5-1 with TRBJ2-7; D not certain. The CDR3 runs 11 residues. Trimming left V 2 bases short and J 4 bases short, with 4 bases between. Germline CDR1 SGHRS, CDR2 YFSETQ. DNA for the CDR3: TGCGCCAGCAGCTTATATTACGAGCAGTACTAC. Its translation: CASSLYYEQYY.

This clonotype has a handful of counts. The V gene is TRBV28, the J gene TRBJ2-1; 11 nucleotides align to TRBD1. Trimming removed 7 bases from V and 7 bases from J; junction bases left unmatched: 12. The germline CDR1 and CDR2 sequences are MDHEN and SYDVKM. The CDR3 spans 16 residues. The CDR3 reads CASTFGGTGGVNEQFF. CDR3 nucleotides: TGTGCCAGCACATTTGGAGGGACAGGGGGTGTTAATGAGCAGTTCTTC.

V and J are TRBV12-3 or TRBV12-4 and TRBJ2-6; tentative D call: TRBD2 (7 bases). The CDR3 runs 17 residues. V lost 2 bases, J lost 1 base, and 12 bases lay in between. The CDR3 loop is CASSLWGGRSGANVLTF. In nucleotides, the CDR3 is TGTGCCAGCAGTTTATGGGGGGGCAGGTCTGGGGCCAACGTCCTGACTTTC.

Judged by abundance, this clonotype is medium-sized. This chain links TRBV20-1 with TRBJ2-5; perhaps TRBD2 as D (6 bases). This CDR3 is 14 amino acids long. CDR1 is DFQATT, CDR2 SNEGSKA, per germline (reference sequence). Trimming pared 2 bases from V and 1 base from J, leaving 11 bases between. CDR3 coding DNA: TGCAGTGCTAGACTAGCGCCTCGCCAAGAGACCCAGTACTTC. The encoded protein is CSARLAPRQETQYF.

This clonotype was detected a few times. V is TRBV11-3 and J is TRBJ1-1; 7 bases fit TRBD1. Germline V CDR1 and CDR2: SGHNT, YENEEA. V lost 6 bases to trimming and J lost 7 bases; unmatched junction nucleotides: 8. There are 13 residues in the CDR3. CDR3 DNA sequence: TGTGCCAGCAGTTCCTCGGGACAGATTGAAGCTTTCTTT. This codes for CASSSSGQIEAFF.

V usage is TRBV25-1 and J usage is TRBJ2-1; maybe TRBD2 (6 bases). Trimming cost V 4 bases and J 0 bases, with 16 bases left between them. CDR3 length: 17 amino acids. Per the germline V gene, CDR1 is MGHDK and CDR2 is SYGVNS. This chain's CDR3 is CASSVALRGSSYNEQFF. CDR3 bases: TGTGCCAGCAGTGTAGCCCTCCGGGGGAGCTCCTACAATGAGCAGTTCTTC.

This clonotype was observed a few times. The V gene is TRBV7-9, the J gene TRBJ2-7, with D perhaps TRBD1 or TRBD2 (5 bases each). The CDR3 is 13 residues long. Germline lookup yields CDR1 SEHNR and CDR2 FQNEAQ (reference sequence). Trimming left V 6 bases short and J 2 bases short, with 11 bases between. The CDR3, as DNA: TGTGCCAGCAGTTTTCGGGGCCCCTACGAGCAGTACTTC. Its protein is CASSFRGPYEQYF.

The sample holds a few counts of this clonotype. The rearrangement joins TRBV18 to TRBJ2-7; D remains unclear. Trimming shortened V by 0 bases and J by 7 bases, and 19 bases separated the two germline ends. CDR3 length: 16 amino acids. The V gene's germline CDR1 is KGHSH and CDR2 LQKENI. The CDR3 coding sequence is TGTGCCAGCTCACCACCTTCGCAAAGGCAGAGATGGGAGCAGTACTTC. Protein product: CASSPPSQRQRWEQYF.

As DNA, the CDR3 is TGTGCCAGCAGCTTAGGATCAGGGATGAACACTGAAGCTTTCTTT. It encodes CASSLGSGMNTEAFF. This chain joins TRBV7-2 and TRBJ1-1; a weak D match, TRBD1 (5 bases). CDR3 length equals 15 residues. Trimming took off 1 base at V and 0 bases at J, with 9 bases between the two ends. The germline V gene encodes CDR1 SGHTA and CDR2 FQGNSA.

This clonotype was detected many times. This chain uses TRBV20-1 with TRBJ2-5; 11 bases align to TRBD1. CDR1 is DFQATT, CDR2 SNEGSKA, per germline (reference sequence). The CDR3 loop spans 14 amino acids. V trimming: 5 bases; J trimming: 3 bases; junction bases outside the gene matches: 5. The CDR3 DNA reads TGCAGTGCTGAACTGGGACAGGGGGAAGAGACCCAGTACTTC. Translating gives CSAELGQGEETQYF.